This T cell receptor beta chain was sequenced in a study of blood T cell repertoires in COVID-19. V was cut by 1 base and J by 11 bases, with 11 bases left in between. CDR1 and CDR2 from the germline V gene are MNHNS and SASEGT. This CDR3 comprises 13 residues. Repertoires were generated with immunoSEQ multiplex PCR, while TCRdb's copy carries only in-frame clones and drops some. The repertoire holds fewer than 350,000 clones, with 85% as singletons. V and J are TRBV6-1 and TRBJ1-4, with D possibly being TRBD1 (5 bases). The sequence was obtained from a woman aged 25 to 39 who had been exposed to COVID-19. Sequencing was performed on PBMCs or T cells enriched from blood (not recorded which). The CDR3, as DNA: TGTGCCAGCAGTGAAGGCGATGGGACTAAACTGTTTTTT. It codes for CASSEGDGTKLFF.